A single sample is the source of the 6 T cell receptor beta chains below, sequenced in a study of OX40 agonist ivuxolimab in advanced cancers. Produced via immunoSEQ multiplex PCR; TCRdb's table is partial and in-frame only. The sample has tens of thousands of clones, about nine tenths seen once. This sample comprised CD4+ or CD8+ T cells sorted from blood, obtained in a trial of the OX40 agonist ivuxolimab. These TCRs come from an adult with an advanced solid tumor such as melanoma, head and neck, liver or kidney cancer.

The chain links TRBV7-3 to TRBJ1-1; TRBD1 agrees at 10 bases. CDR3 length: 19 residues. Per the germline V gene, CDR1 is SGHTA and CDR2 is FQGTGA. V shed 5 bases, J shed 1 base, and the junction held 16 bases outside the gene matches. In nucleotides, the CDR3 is TGTGCCAGCAGCCATGGGACAGGGGAAATTATCTATGAGAACACTGAAGCTTTCTTT. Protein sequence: CASSHGTGEIIYENTEAFF.

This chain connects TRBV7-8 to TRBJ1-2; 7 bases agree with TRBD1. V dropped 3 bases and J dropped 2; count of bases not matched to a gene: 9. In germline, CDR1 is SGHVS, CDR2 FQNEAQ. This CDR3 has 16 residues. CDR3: CASSFSRTGPNYGYTF. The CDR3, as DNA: TGTGCCAGCAGCTTTTCCCGGACAGGACCAAACTATGGCTACACCTTC.

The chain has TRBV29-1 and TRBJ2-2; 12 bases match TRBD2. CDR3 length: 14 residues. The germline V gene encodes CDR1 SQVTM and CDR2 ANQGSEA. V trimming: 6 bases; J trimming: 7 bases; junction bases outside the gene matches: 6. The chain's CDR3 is CSVGLAGTFGELFF. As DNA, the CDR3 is TGCAGCGTGGGACTAGCGGGTACTTTCGGGGAGCTGTTTTTT.

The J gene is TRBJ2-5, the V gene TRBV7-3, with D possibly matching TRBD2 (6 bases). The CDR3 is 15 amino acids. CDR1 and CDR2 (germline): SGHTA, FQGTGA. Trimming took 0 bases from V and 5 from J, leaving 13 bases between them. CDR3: CASSLTGGGAETQYF. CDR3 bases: TGTGCCAGCAGCTTAACGGGAGGAGGGGCGGAGACCCAGTACTTC.

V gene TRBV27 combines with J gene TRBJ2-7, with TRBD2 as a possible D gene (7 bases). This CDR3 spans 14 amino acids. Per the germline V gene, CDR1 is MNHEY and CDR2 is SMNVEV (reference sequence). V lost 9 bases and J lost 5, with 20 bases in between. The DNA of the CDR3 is TGTGCCAGTTCTACGGGGGGCGGGCTGGACGAGCAGTACTTC. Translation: CASSTGGGLDEQYF.

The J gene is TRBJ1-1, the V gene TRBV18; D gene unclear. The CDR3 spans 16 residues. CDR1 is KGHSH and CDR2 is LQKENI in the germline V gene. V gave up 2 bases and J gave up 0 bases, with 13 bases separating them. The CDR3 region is CASSPSRGNMNTEAFF. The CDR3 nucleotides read TGTGCCAGCTCACCATCGCGGGGTAACATGAACACTGAAGCTTTCTTT. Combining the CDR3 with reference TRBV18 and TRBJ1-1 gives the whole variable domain NAGVMQNPRHLVRRRGQEARLRCSPMKGHSHVYWYRQLPEEGLKFMVYLQKENIIDESGMPKERFSAEFPKEGPSILRIQQVVRGDSAAYFCASSPSRGNMNTEAFFGQGTRLTVV.